The 22 T cell receptor beta chains reported below all come from one sample, sequenced in a study of cytomegalovirus exposure and HLA in healthy donors. Assay used: immunoSEQ multiplex PCR; TCRdb lists only in-frame clones, some missing. The data show under 250,000 clones, around 86% seen once. The sample comprised PBMCs. The receptors were gathered from a woman younger than 30 in good health and CMV-seropositive.

This chain joins TRBV2 and TRBJ2-5; the match to TRBD2 covers 12 bases. Germline V CDR1 and CDR2: SNHLY, FYNNEI. This CDR3 region has 18 residues. Trimming took 4 bases from V and 4 from J; bases not matched to a gene: 13. The DNA of the CDR3 is TGTGCCAGCAGTGGGTCGACTAGCGGGAGTACGGTCGGAGAGACCCAGTACTTC. Amino acid sequence: CASSGSTSGSTVGETQYF.

The chain has TRBV11-2 and TRBJ2-1, with 8 positions matching TRBD2. Germline V gives CDR1 SGHAT, CDR2 FQNNGV. CDR3 length: 14 amino acids. The ends lost 5 bases at V and 4 bases at J; junction bases unmatched: 4. Written as DNA, the CDR3 is TGTGCCAGCAGCGGACTAGCTATTTACAATGAGCAGTTCTTC. The encoded protein is CASSGLAIYNEQFF.

The chain joins TRBV6-5 to TRBJ1-2; 10 bases line up with TRBD1. Losses at the gene ends were 8 bases for V and 8 bases for J; bases not matched to a gene: 8. Per germline, CDR1 MNHEY and CDR2 SVGAGI. This CDR3 region has 13 residues. For the CDR3, the DNA is TGTGCCAGCGGTCGGACAGGGGGTCTCGGCTACACCTTC. Amino acids: CASGRTGGLGYTF.

J is TRBJ1-4 and V is TRBV5-6, with D possibly matching TRBD1 (6 bases). CDR3 size: 15 residues. Germline V gene data show CDR1 as SGHDT and CDR2 as YYEEEE. Trimming removed 3 bases at V and 5 bases at J, with 14 bases between. Here the CDR3 reads CASSSGAATNEKLFF. CDR3 nucleotides: TGTGCCAGCAGCTCAGGGGCCGCCACGAATGAAAAACTGTTTTTT.

The chain recombines TRBV4-1 with TRBJ2-3; D gene ambiguous. CDR3 size: 16 residues. Trimming removed 1 base at V and 0 bases at J, with 11 bases between. From germline, CDR1 is MGHRA and CDR2 YSYEKL. For the CDR3, the DNA is TGCGCCAGCAGCCAAGTTGCTGGAGACAGCACAGATACGCAGTATTTT. Translation: CASSQVAGDSTDTQYF.

The gene calls are TRBV23-1 and TRBJ1-5; 7 bases are shared with TRBD1. TRBV23-1 is given ORF status, its function remaining uncertain. CDR3 length: 17 amino acids. V shed 3 bases, J shed 0 bases, and the junction held 8 bases outside the gene matches. Written as DNA, the CDR3 is TGCGCCAGCAGTCACCCGACAGGGTTGTTTAGCAATCAGCCCCAGCATTTT. Amino acids: CASSHPTGLFSNQPQHF.

V gene TRBV14 combines with J gene TRBJ1-3; D is possibly TRBD1 (5 bases). The CDR3 loop spans 16 amino acids. Between the trimmed V and J ends, which lost 1 base and 4 bases, there was a span of 14 bases. Looked up from germline, CDR1 is SGHDN and CDR2 is FVKESK. The chain's CDR3 is CASSQVRGSDGNTIYF. Here the CDR3 DNA reads TGTGCCAGCAGCCAAGTTAGGGGCAGCGACGGAAACACCATATATTTT.

This chain joins TRBV10-3 and TRBJ2-7, with 9 nucleotides matching TRBD1. Germline V gene data show CDR1 as ENHRY and CDR2 as SYGVKD. J lost 3 bases, V lost 5 bases, and 11 bases had no gene match. The CDR3 runs 16 residues. The CDR3 spells CAISKLGTGNYYEQYF. The CDR3 bases are TGTGCCATCAGTAAGCTCGGGACAGGGAATTACTACGAGCAGTACTTC.

This rearrangement joins TRBV27 to TRBJ2-7; a weak D match, TRBD2 (6 bases). CDR1 and CDR2 from the germline V gene are MNHEY and SMNVEV (reference sequence). The CDR3 contains 16 residues. V lost 2 bases and J 4 bases, leaving 18 bases between the germline ends. Written as DNA, the CDR3 is TGTGCCAGCAGTTTAGGGGTCGGGGGAACGGGATACGAGCAGTACTTC. It is translated as CASSLGVGGTGYEQYF.

V gene TRBV11-2 combines with J gene TRBJ2-3; TRBD2 agrees at 14 bases. The CDR3 length is 18 residues. The J segment lost 7 bases and the V segment lost 5 bases, leaving 14 bases of the junction unmatched. Germline assignment: CDR1 SGHAT and CDR2 FQNNGV. The CDR3 DNA follows: TGTGCCAGCAGCCCTATTTCCGGGACTAGCGGGAGCAGGTATACGCAGTATTTT. Translation gives CASSPISGTSGSRYTQYF.

The chain is built from TRBV7-2 and TRBJ1-2; D is unclear. Trimming left V 2 bases short and J 5 bases short, with 9 bases between. This CDR3 has 13 amino acids. Germline CDR1 and CDR2: SGHTA and FQGNSA. CDR3 in DNA: TGTGCCAGCAGCTTAAATGGGAGATATGGCTACACCTTC. Amino acid sequence: CASSLNGRYGYTF.

This chain links TRBV7-8 with TRBJ2-1; 8 positions match TRBD2. The V segment lost 3 bases and the J segment 9 bases; nucleotides outside the gene matches: 10. Germline lookup yields CDR1 SGHVS and CDR2 FQNEAQ. CDR3 length equals 15 residues. The CDR3 nucleotides are TGTGCCAGCAGCTTGACAGCGGGAGTCGGTAGTGAGCAGTTCTTC. Translating it yields CASSLTAGVGSEQFF. Full variable domain (outside the CDR3, taken from reference TRBV7-8 and TRBJ2-1): GAGVSQSPRYKVAKRGQDVALRCDPISGHVSLFWYQQALGQGPEFLTYFQNEAQLDKSGLPSDRFFAERPEGSVSTLKIQRTQQEDSAVYLCASSLTAGVGSEQFFGPGTRLTVL.

The chain couples TRBV27 to TRBJ1-5, with D tentatively TRBD1 (5 bases). The CDR3 is 14 amino acids. V dropped 5 bases and J dropped 5 bases, with 13 bases sitting between them. Germline lookup yields CDR1 MNHEY and CDR2 SMNVEV (reference sequence). CDR3 region: CASSPFDSYQPQHF. The CDR3 region has the DNA TGTGCCAGCAGTCCCTTCGACAGCTATCAGCCCCAGCATTTT.

The chain carries TRBV9 and TRBJ1-3; TRBD1 is a possible D gene (5 bases). The CDR3 is made up of 15 amino acids. The V end lost 0 bases, the J end lost 3 bases, and 10 bases lay between the germline ends. The germline V gene encodes CDR1 SGDLS and CDR2 YYNGEE. The DNA for the CDR3 is TGTGCCAGCAGCGTAGCTGCAGGGTATGGAAACACCATATATTTT. It yields the protein CASSVAAGYGNTIYF.

CDR3 DNA: TGTGCCAGCAGTGAATGGCAGGACTCCTACGAGCAGTACTTC. Translation gives CASSEWQDSYEQYF. The rearrangement links TRBV6-4 to TRBJ2-7; D ambiguous. Germline V CDR1 and CDR2: MRHNA, SNTAGT. There are 14 residues in the CDR3. Trimming took 3 bases from V and 0 from J, leaving 9 bases between them.

Remarks on this clone: The junction departs from germline at one end; a sequencing error may be responsible. This CDR3 is also generated by other DNA sequences in the sample. J is TRBJ2-7 and V is TRBV5-6, with TRBD1 identical over 7 bases. Per the germline V gene, CDR1 is SGHDT and CDR2 is YYEEEE. The CDR3 totals 13 residues. CDR3 sequence: CASSLVRGNEQYF. CDR3 coding DNA: TGTGCCAGCAGCTTGGTCAGGGGGAACGAGCAGTATTTC.

The chain recombines TRBV30 with TRBJ2-1; weak D call: TRBD1 (5 bases). This CDR3 has 12 amino acids. Germline values: CDR1 GTSNPN, CDR2 SVGIG (reference sequence). Trimming took 3 bases from V and 7 from J, leaving 10 bases between them. CDR3 in DNA: TGTGCCTGGAGCGTAGGGGTAAATGAGCAGTTCTTC. Translated, it gives CAWSVGVNEQFF.

The chain uses TRBV13 and TRBJ2-3; 9 positions agree with TRBD2. V lost 0 bases and J lost 0; bases outside the gene matches: 1. Germline assignment: CDR1 PRHDT and CDR2 FYEKMQ (reference sequence). The CDR3 extends over 16 amino acids. CDR3 nucleotide sequence: TGTGCCAGCAGCTTAGGGACTAGCGGAAGCACAGATACGCAGTATTTT. Translating it yields CASSLGTSGSTDTQYF.

The V gene is TRBV6-4, the J gene TRBJ2-3, with 7 bases that match TRBD1. The CDR3 length is 14 residues. J lost 2 bases, V lost 2 bases, and 1 base had no gene match. Germline CDR1 is MRHNA and CDR2 is SNTAGT. CDR3 protein: CASSDRGPTDTQYF. The CDR3 DNA follows: TGTGCCAGCAGTGACAGGGGGCCCACAGATACGCAGTATTTT.

The chain couples TRBV19 to TRBJ2-5, with D possibly matching TRBD1 (7 bases). This CDR3 is built from 16 residues. The germline V and J ends were trimmed by 7 bases and 4 bases, with 22 bases remaining between them. CDR1 and CDR2 from the germline V gene are LNHDA and SQIVND (reference sequence). The CDR3, as DNA: TGTGCCAGTAACAGGGGAGGCTCGATTTCCCCAGAGACCCAGTACTTC. Residues: CASNRGGSISPETQYF. Based on the CDR3 plus reference TRBV19 and TRBJ2-5, the full variable domain is DGGITQSPKYLFRKEGQNVTLSCEQNLNHDAMYWYRQDPGQGLRLIYYSQIVNDFQKGDIAEGYSVSREKKESFPLTVTSAQKNPTAFYLCASNRGGSISPETQYFGPGTRLLVL.

The chain recombines TRBV28 with TRBJ1-2; 8 positions agree with TRBD1. The CDR3 loop spans 15 amino acids. CDR1 and CDR2 (germline): MDHEN, SYDVKM. V gave up 3 bases and J gave up 8 bases; unmatched junction bases: 11. CDR3 sequence (DNA): TGTGCCAGCAGTTTGACAGGGGAGGTTTTGGGGGGCTACACCTTC. This codes for CASSLTGEVLGGYTF.

V usage is TRBV5-1 and J usage is TRBJ2-3, with D hard to call. CDR3 length: 15 amino acids. Trimming left V 2 bases short and J 2 bases short, with 12 bases between. CDR1 and CDR2 (germline): SGHRS, YFSETQ. The CDR3 DNA reads TGCGCCAGCAGCTTCCGGGTGCTCCCCACAGATACGCAGTATTTT. This codes for CASSFRVLPTDTQYF.